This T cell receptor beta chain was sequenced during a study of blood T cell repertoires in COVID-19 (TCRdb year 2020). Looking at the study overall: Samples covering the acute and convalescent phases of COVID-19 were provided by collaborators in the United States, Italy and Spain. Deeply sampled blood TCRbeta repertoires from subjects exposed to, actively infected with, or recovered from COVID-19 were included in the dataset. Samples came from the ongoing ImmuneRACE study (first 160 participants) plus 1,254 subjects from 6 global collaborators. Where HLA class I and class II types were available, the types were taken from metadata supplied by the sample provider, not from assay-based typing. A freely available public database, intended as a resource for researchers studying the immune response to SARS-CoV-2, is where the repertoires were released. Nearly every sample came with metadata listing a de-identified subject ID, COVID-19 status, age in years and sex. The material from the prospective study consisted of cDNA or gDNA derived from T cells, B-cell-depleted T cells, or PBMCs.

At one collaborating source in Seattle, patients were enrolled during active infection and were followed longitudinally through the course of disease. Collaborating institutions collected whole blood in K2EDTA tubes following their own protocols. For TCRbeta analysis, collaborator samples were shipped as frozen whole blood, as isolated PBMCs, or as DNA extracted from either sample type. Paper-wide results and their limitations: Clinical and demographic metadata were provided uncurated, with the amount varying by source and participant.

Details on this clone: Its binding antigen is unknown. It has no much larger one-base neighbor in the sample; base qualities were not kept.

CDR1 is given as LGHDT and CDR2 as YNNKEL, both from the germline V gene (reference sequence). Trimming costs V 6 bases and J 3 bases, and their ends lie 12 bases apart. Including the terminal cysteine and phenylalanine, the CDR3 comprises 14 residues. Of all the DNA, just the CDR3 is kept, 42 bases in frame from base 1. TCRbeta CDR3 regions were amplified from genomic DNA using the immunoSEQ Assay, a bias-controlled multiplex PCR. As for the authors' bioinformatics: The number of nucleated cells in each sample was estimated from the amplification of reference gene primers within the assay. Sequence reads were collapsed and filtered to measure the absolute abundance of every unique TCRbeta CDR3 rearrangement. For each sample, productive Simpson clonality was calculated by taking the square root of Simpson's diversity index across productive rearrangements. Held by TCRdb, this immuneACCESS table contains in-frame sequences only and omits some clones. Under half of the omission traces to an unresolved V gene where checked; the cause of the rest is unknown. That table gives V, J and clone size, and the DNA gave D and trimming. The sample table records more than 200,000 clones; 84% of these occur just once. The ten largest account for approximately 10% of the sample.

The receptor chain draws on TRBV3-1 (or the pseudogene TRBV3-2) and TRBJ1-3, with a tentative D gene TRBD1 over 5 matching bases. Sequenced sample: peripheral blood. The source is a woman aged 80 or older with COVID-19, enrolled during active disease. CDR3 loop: CASRPRADGNTIYF. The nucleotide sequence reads TGTGCCAGCAGACCCAGGGCGGATGGAAACACCATATATTTT.